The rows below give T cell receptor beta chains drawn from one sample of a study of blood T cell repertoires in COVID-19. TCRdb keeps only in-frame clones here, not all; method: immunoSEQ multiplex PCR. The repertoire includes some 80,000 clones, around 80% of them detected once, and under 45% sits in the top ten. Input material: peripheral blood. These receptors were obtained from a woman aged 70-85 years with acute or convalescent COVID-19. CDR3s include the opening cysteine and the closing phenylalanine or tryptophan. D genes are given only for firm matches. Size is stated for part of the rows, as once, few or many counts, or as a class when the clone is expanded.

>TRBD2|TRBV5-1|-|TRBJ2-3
CASSLGLAPSTDTQYF
TGCGCCAGCAGCTTGGGACTAGCTCCTAGCACAGATACGCAGTATTTT
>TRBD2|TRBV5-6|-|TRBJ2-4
CASSSRLAGGTLAKNIQYF
TGTGCCAGCAGCTCACGACTAGCGGGTGGGACTCTAGCCAAAAACATTCAGTACTTC
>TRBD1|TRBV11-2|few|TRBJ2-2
CASSFDRVGAGELFF
TGTGCCAGCAGCTTCGACAGGGTGGGCGCCGGGGAGCTGTTTTTT
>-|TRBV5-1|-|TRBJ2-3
CASSLVGSEGDTQYF
TGCGCCAGCAGCTTGGTGGGGAGCGAGGGAGATACGCAGTATTTT
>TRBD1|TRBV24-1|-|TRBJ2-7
CATSDPDRGDYEQYF
TGTGCCACCAGTGATCCCGACAGGGGGGACTACGAGCAGTACTTC
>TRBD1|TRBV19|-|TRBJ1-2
CASSTPDRGLGYTF
TGTGCCAGTTCCACCCCGGACAGGGGGCTAGGCTACACCTTC
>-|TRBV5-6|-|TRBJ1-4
CASSLRQGRALGNEKLFF
TGTGCCAGCAGCTTGAGGCAGGGTAGAGCACTCGGTAATGAAAAACTGTTTTTT
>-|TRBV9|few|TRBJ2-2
CASSPRSHFRTGELFF
TGTGCCAGCAGCCCGAGGTCCCACTTTCGCACCGGGGAGCTGTTTTTT
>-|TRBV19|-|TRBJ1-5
CASSGSNQPQHF
TGTGCCAGTAGTGGCAGTAATCAGCCCCAGCATTTT
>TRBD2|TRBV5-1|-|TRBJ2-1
CASSFYPSGSSHEQFF
TGCGCCAGCAGCTTTTATCCTAGCGGGAGCTCGCATGAGCAGTTCTTC
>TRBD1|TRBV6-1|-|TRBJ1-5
CASSEGQGGNQPQHF
TGTGCCAGCAGTGAGGGACAGGGCGGCAATCAGCCCCAGCATTTT
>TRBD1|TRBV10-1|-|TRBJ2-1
CASSEAQGAYNEQFF
TGCGCCAGCAGTGAGGCTCAGGGGGCCTACAATGAGCAGTTCTTC
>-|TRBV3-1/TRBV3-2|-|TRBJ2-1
CASSQAAELDNEQFF
TGTGCCAGCAGCCAAGCCGCGGAGTTGGACAATGAGCAGTTCTTC
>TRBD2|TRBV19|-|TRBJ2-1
CASLPTAGTSPNEQFF
TGTGCCAGCCTACCTACCGCCGGGACTAGCCCCAATGAGCAGTTCTTC
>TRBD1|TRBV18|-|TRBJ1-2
CASSQDRGLSYGYTF
TGTGCCAGCTCACAGGATAGGGGGCTAAGCTATGGCTACACCTTC
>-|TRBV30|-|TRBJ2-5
CAWSSNGGEVETQYF
TGTGCCTGGAGCTCGAACGGCGGAGAAGTAGAGACCCAGTACTTC
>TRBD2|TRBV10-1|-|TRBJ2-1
CASSGRVEAGVRNEQFF
TGCGCCAGCAGTGGGAGGGTAGAAGCGGGAGTCAGGAATGAGCAGTTCTTC
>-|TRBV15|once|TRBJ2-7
CATSRDGLREQYF
TGTGCCACCAGCAGAGATGGTCTACGCGAGCAGTACTTC
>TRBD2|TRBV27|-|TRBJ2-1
CASSLGSGRFVQFF
TGTGCCAGCAGTTTAGGGAGCGGGAGGTTTGTGCAGTTCTTC
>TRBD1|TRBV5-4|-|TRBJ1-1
CASSRLGTAEAFF
TGTGCCAGCAGCCGGCTGGGGACAGCTGAAGCTTTCTTT
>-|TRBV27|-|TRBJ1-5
CASSEDRTNQPQHF
TGTGCCAGCAGCGAAGACAGGACAAATCAGCCCCAGCATTTT
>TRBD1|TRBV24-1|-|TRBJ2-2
CATSGEDRVTGELFF
TGTGCCACCAGTGGGGAGGACAGGGTCACCGGGGAGCTGTTTTTT
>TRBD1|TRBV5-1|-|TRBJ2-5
CASSLEWTGEETQYF
TGCGCCAGCAGCTTGGAGTGGACAGGGGAGGAGACCCAGTACTTC
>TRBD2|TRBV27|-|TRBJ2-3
CASSPLGLAGEEGDTQYF
TGTGCCAGCAGCCCCCTGGGACTAGCGGGAGAAGAGGGAGATACGCAGTATTTT
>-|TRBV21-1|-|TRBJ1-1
CASSKVCRVWTEAFF
TGTGCCAGCAGCAAAGTTTGCAGGGTTTGGACTGAAGCTTTCTTT
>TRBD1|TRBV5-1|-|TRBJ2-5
CAAPREQGAGETQYF
TGCGCCGCACCGAGAGAACAGGGGGCCGGAGAGACCCAGTACTTC
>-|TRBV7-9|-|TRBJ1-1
CASSYGGTSAFF
TGTGCCAGCAGCTACGGGGGTACATCGGCTTTCTTT
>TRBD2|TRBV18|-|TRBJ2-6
CASSPPLAGGSGANVLTF
TGTGCCAGCTCACCACCGTTAGCGGGAGGTTCTGGGGCCAACGTCCTGACTTTC
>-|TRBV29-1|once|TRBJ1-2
CSVEPGAIYGYTF
TGCAGCGTTGAACCAGGTGCTATCTATGGCTACACCTTC
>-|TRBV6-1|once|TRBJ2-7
CASSTPSSYEQYF
TGTGCCAGCAGTACCCCGAGCTCCTACGAGCAGTACTTC
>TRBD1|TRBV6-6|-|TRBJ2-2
CASSRRQGGTGELFF
TGTGCCAGCAGTCGCCGACAGGGCGGCACCGGGGAGCTGTTTTTT
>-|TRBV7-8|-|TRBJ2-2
CASSHTGTNTGELFF
TGTGCCAGCAGCCATACAGGGACAAACACCGGGGAGCTGTTTTTT
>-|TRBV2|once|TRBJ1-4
CASSDGARLRGEKLFF
TGTGCCAGCAGTGATGGGGCGAGACTCCGGGGGGAAAAACTGTTTTTT
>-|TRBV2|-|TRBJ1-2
CASSGDLGYGYTF
TGTGCCAGCAGCGGGGATTTGGGCTATGGCTACACCTTC
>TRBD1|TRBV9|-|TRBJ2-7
CASSVGAGGSYEQYF
TGTGCCAGCAGCGTAGGGGCAGGGGGCTCCTACGAGCAGTACTTC